The clone carrying this TCR beta chain has a handful of counts. Antigen specificity is unknown. The sorted Tregs were CD4+CD25+CD127-/low cells. Study results and limitations: Tumor Treg TCRs overlapped most with tumor naive CD4+ cells.

Full-length variable regions came from constant-region reverse primers plus semi-nested Nested Universal Primer A PCR. Each CDR3 protein gets one entry after TCRdb re-called the 5' RACE reads with MiXCR. The top ten hold less than 2.5% of the sample, which has about 57,000 distinct CDR3 sequences, 26% seen once. V was pared by 2 bases and J by 8 bases, with 8 bases of the junction left unmatched. CDR3 length equals 15 residues. Germline V CDR1 and CDR2: LGHDT, YNNKEL (reference sequence). This TCR came from a female donor with breast cancer. The sample consisted of tumor-infiltrating Tregs sorted from the breast tumor. The chain couples TRBV3-1 to TRBJ1-2; TRBD1 matches at 10 bases. CDR3 nucleotides: TGTGCCAGCAGCCAACTCCCCGGGACAGGGGTCGGCTACACCTTC. The encoded protein is CASSQLPGTGVGYTF.